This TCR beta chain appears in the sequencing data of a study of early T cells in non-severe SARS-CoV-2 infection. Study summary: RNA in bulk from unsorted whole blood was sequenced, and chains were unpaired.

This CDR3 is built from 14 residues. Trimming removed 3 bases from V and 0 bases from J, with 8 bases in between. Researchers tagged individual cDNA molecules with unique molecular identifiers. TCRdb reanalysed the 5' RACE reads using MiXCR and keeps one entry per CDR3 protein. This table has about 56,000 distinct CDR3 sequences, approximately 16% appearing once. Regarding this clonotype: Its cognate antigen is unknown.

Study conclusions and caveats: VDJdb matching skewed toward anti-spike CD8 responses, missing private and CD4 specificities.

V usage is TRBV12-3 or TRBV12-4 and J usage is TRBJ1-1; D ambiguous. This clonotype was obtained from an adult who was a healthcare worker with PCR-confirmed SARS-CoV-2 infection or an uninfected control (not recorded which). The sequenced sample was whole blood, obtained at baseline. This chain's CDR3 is CASSFMSMNTEAFF. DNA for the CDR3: TGTGCCAGCAGTTTTATGTCCATGAACACTGAAGCTTTCTTT.